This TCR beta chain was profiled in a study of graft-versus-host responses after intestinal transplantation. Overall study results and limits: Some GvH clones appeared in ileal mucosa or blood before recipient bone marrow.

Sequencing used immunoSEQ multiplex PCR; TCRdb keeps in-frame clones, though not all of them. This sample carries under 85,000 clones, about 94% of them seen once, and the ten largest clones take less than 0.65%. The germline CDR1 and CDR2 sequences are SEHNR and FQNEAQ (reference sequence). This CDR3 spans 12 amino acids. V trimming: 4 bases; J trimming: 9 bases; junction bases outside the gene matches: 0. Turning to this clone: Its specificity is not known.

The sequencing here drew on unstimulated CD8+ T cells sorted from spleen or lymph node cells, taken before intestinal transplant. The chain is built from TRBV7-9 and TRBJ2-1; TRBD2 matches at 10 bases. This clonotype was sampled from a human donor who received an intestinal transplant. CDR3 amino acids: CASSSSGSEQFF. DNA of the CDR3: TGTGCCAGCAGCTCTAGCGGGAGTGAGCAGTTCTTC. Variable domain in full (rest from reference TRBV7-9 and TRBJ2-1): DTGVSQNPRHKITKRGQNVTFRCDPISEHNRLYWYRQTLGQGPEFLTYFQNEAQLEKSRLLSDRFSAERPKGSFSTLEIQRTEQGDSAMYLCASSSSGSEQFFGPGTRLTVL.